The rows below give T cell receptor beta chains drawn from one sample of a study of T cell repertoires in aging, cancer and after chemotherapy. TCRdb used MiXCR to reprocess the multiplex PCR reads, holding one entry per CDR3 protein. Of over 10,000 distinct CDR3 sequences in the sample, approximately 25% were seen once. The sequenced sample was blood. The receptors shown here come from a human donor in good health. The CDR3 runs from the conserved cysteine through the conserved F or W. D genes are given only for firm matches. Some rows have no size entry. The others give once, few or many, or a class for an expanded clone.

J gene,V gene,D gene,clone size,CDR3 DNA,CDR3 protein
TRBJ1-6,TRBV15,.,few,TGTGCCACCAGCAGAGATAGGTGGGGAAGCTCCTATAATTCACCCCTCCACTTT,CATSRDRWGSSYNSPLHF
TRBJ1-4,TRBV30,.,few,TGTGCCTGGAGTGATCTCCCAGCTAATGAAAAACTGTTTTTT,CAWSDLPANEKLFF
TRBJ1-5,TRBV15,.,.,TGTGCCACCAGCAGAGAAGATCAGCCCCAGCATTTT,CATSREDQPQHF
TRBJ2-5,TRBV20-1,TRBD2,.,TGCAGTGCTAGTGATAGCGGGGCCTTCCAAGAGACCCAGTACTTC,CSASDSGAFQETQYF
TRBJ2-1,TRBV20-1,.,few,TGCAGTGCTAGAAAGACTATGCGGACATCTGGGAGCAATGAGCAGTTCTTC,CSARKTMRTSGSNEQFF
TRBJ2-7,TRBV7-2,TRBD1,.,TGTGCCAGCAGCCAACTCGGACAGGGCTTCCACGAGCAGTACTTC,CASSQLGQGFHEQYF
TRBJ1-6,TRBV6-5,.,.,TGTGCCAGCAGTTACCGGGGAAATTCACCCCTCCACTTT,CASSYRGNSPLHF
TRBJ2-4,TRBV7-9,.,.,TGTGCCAGCAGCTTAGGTCAGGGGACCAAAAACATTCAGTACTTC,CASSLGQGTKNIQYF
TRBJ1-2,TRBV20-1,.,.,TGCAGTGCTAGAGCTGCAGGGCTTGGCTATGGCTACACCTTC,CSARAAGLGYGYTF
TRBJ2-6,TRBV19,.,medium-sized,TGTGCCAGTAGTGGGGGGATCACTGGGGCCAACGTCCTGACTTTC,CASSGGITGANVLTF
TRBJ1-1,TRBV6-5,TRBD1,.,TGTGCCAGCAGTTCCGGGACAGTCACTGAAGCTTTCTTT,CASSSGTVTEAFF
TRBJ2-1,TRBV28,TRBD2,few,TGTGCCAGCAGTTTAATGGTAGCGGGGTGGAATGAGCAGTTCTTC,CASSLMVAGWNEQFF
TRBJ2-3,TRBV19,.,few,TGTGCCAGTAGTATAGGGTATTTTGGCACAGATACGCAGTATTTT,CASSIGYFGTDTQYF
TRBJ2-2,TRBV5-6,TRBD2,few,TGTGCCAGCAGCTGGAAGACTAGCGGGGGGCCCTACACCGGGGAGCTGTTTTTT,CASSWKTSGGPYTGELFF
TRBJ2-5,TRBV4-2,TRBD2,.,TGTGCCAGCAGCTTTCCGGGACTACAAGAGACCCAGTACTTC,CASSFPGLQETQYF
TRBJ2-2,TRBV20-1,.,few,TGCAGTGCCCGGCGTACGGGGCGCCCCGGGGAGCTGTTTTTT,CSARRTGRPGELFF
TRBJ1-4,TRBV5-1,.,few,TGCGCCAGCAGCTTGGGGCGGAAGGAAAAACTGTTTTTT,CASSLGRKEKLFF
TRBJ1-2,TRBV21-1,.,few,TGTGCCAGCAGCAAAGGAGGACGGATACCTACTAACTATGGCTACACCTTC,CASSKGGRIPTNYGYTF
TRBJ1-1,TRBV18,TRBD1,.,TGTGCCAGCTCACCACGGACAGGCCAAGGAGCTTTCTTT,CASSPRTGQGAFF
TRBJ1-6,TRBV25-1,.,once,TGTGCCAGCAGCCTAGGGGCACGCGGTTCACCCCTCCACTTT,CASSLGARGSPLHF
TRBJ2-7,TRBV7-6,.,.,TGTGCCAGCAGCCCCATCGGACAGTTCTACGAGCAGTACTTC,CASSPIGQFYEQYF
TRBJ2-7,TRBV20-1,TRBD2,.,TGCAGTGCCCCCCCCGGGAGGGCCCCCTACGAGCAGTACTTC,CSAPPGRAPYEQYF
TRBJ2-2,TRBV13,.,few,TGTGCCAGCAGCTCCCAGGGAACCGGGGAGCTGTTTTTT,CASSSQGTGELFF
TRBJ1-6,TRBV7-6,.,.,TGTGCCAGCAGCGTCGGGACGGGCTATAATTCACCCCTCCACTTT,CASSVGTGYNSPLHF
TRBJ1-4,TRBV20-1,.,few,TGCAGTGCTAGGTGGGGGACGAATGAAAAACTGTTTTTT,CSARWGTNEKLFF
TRBJ2-7,TRBV5-6,TRBD2,few,TGTGCCAGCAGCTTGATAAGGGGACTAGCGGGAAGCTACGAGCAGTACTTC,CASSLIRGLAGSYEQYF
TRBJ1-5,TRBV19,TRBD1,medium-sized,TGTGCCAGTAGTTGGACAGGTCGAGGCTATAGCAATCAGCCCCAGCATTTT,CASSWTGRGYSNQPQHF
TRBJ1-1,TRBV19,.,few,TGTGCCAGTAGTACCCGACGGAAGCACAACACTGAAGCTTTCTTT,CASSTRRKHNTEAFF
TRBJ2-3,TRBV20-1,.,.,TGCAGTGCTAGAGATTCGGACAGAGACAGCACAGATACGCAGTATTTT,CSARDSDRDSTDTQYF
TRBJ1-6,TRBV20-1,.,medium-sized,TGCAGTGCTAGCCAGAAATCCAATTCACCCCTCCACTTT,CSASQKSNSPLHF
TRBJ2-5,TRBV27,TRBD1,.,TGTGCCAGCAGTCAAGGACAGGTCGGGACCCAGTACTTC,CASSQGQVGTQYF
TRBJ1-2,TRBV30,.,few,TGTGCCTGGACCGGGGACCGGGGCTATGGCTACACCTTC,CAWTGDRGYGYTF
TRBJ2-7,TRBV6-5,.,medium-sized,TGTGCCACCGAAGGGGGGTACGAGCAGTACTTC,CATEGGYEQYF
TRBJ1-1,TRBV20-1,.,.,TGCAGTGCTAGACGGGGGGACACTGAAGCTTTCTTT,CSARRGDTEAFF
TRBJ2-7,TRBV10-1,TRBD2,few,TGCGCCAGCAGTTATGCTAGCGGGGTCATGCCCTACGAGCAGTACTTC,CASSYASGVMPYEQYF
TRBJ1-2,TRBV7-2,TRBD1,few,TGTGCCAGCAGCCCCCGCGTGGGGACAGGCCCGTATGGCTACACCTTC,CASSPRVGTGPYGYTF
TRBJ1-3,TRBV29-1,.,medium-sized,TGCAGCACTACCTCTGGAAACACCATATATTTT,CSTTSGNTIYF
TRBJ2-3,TRBV6-5,.,.,TGTGCCAGCAGTTACCTGGCCAGATCGGATACGCAGTATTTT,CASSYLARSDTQYF
TRBJ2-6,TRBV5-1,.,.,TGCGCCAGCAGCTTGGAAGGGGCTGGGGCCAACGTCCTGACTTTC,CASSLEGAGANVLTF
TRBJ2-7,TRBV7-2,TRBD1,medium-sized,TGTGCCAGCACTACTACAGGGGCAGGGGGCGAGCAGTACTTC,CASTTTGAGGEQYF
TRBJ1-2,TRBV20-1,.,many,TGCAGTGCTAGAGATAAGTGGAGGGGAGCCTATGGCTACACCTTC,CSARDKWRGAYGYTF
TRBJ2-7,TRBV4-2,.,.,TGTGCCAGCAGCCAAGATCACGAGCAGTACTTC,CASSQDHEQYF
TRBJ1-1,TRBV7-9,.,few,TGTGCCAGCAGCTTAGCTCAAGGATCGAACACTGAAGCTTTCTTT,CASSLAQGSNTEAFF
TRBJ2-7,TRBV7-2,TRBD1,.,TGTGCCAGCAGCTTAGAAGGGGACAGGGATCAAGCCTACGAGCAGTACTTC,CASSLEGDRDQAYEQYF
TRBJ2-7,TRBV5-1,.,once,TGCGCCAGCAGCTGGGGTAGTGAAACCTACGAGCAGTACTTC,CASSWGSETYEQYF
TRBJ2-5,TRBV7-9,TRBD2,.,TGTGCCAGCAGCTCGTATCAACCGGGACTAGCGGGAGCGAACCAAGAGACCCAGTACTTC,CASSSYQPGLAGANQETQYF
TRBJ2-2,TRBV7-2,TRBD1,few,TGTGCCAGCAGCACAGACAGGGGGCCGGGCGGGGAGCTGTTTTTT,CASSTDRGPGGELFF
TRBJ1-2,TRBV19,.,.,TGTGCCAGTAGCTTGGGGGGGAGAACTAACTATGGCTACACCTTC,CASSLGGRTNYGYTF
TRBJ2-2,TRBV29-1,.,medium-sized,TGCAGCGTTGATCCGGGGACCGGGGAGCTGTTTTTT,CSVDPGTGELFF
TRBJ2-3,TRBV7-9,.,few,TGTGCCAGCATTAGGGGGGGAGGGACAGATACGCAGTATTTT,CASIRGGGTDTQYF
TRBJ1-1,TRBV27,.,.,TGTGCCAGCAGTCCGGGGACAATGAACACTGAAGCTTTCTTT,CASSPGTMNTEAFF
TRBJ1-6,TRBV12-3/TRBV12-4,.,.,TGTGCCAGCAGTCCCCGTTCTTTGCTCCCCAATAATTCACCCCTCCACTTT,CASSPRSLLPNNSPLHF
TRBJ2-2,TRBV19,.,many,TGTGCCAGTAGCCAAAGGGTCGGGGAGCTGTTTTTT,CASSQRVGELFF
TRBJ2-7,TRBV20-1,TRBD1,.,TGCAGTGCCAACTTTGGACAGGGCCTCTACGAGCAGTACTTC,CSANFGQGLYEQYF
TRBJ1-2,TRBV7-9,.,.,TGTGCCAGCAGCTCTCGGACAGACTATGGCTACACCTTC,CASSSRTDYGYTF